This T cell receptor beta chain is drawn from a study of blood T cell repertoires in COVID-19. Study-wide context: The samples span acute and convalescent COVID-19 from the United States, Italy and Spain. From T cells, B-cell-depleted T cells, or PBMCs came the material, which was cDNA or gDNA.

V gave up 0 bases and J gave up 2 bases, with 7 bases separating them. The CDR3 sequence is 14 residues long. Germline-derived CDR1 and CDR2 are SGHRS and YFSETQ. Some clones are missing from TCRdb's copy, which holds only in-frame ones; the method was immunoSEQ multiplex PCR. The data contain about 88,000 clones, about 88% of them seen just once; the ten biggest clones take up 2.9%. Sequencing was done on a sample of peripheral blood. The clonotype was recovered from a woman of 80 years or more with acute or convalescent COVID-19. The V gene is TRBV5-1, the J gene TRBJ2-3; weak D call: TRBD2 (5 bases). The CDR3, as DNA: TGCGCCAGCAGCTTGGGGACTGTCACAGATACGCAGTATTTT. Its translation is CASSLGTVTDTQYF.